This record concerns one TCR beta chain sequence. Its cognate antigen is unknown. These data are taken from a study of cytomegalovirus exposure and HLA in healthy donors. Regarding the study as a whole: TCR beta V segments were, for the most part, productive about 87% or about 30% of the time in an earlier analysis. There were some V segments, including TRBV6-2 and TRBV6-3, excluded as indistinguishable.

PCR was performed using 60 Vbeta and 13 Jbeta primers. Assay: immunoSEQ multiplex PCR; the TCRdb copy retains only in-frame clones and omits some. Recorded for this sample: some 39,000 clones. The CDR3 totals 14 residues. In germline, CDR1 is LNHNV, CDR2 YYDKDF (reference sequence). Trimming pared 3 bases from V and 0 bases from J, leaving 9 bases between. Sequenced material: PBMCs. The chain uses TRBV15 and TRBJ2-7, with TRBD2 as a possible D gene (6 bases). The receptor was derived from a man younger than 45 in good health and CMV-seronegative. The CDR3 nucleotides read TGTGCCACCAGCAGCCGGGAGAGCTCCTACGAGCAGTACTTC. Its protein product is CATSSRESSYEQYF. Full variable domain (rest looked up from reference TRBV15 and TRBJ2-7): DAMVIQNPRYQVTQFGKPVTLSCSQTLNHNVMYWYQQKSSQAPKLLFHYYDKDFNNEADTPDNFQSRRPNTSFCFLDIRSPGLGDTAMYLCATSSRESSYEQYFGPGTRLTVT.